The sequence of this TCR beta chain was determined in a study of beta chain features in type 1 diabetes. At the level of the study: Across every sample, around 98 million sorted cells were examined in total. Overall study results and limits: Across patients, naive, central memory and Treg TCRB repertoires exhibited apparently greater similarity than was observed across healthy donors.

CDR3 length: 17 residues. CDR1 and CDR2 from the germline V gene are SGHTA and FQGNSA. V was pared by 1 base and J by 5 bases, with 10 bases of the junction left unmatched. The isolated RNA, all of it, was reverse transcribed, so expressed TCRB transcripts were what got sequenced. About 3.6 million reads were obtained on average from naive, central memory and regulatory T cell samples. Clones were read by immunoSEQ multiplex PCR, and TCRdb kept only the in-frame ones, dropping some. The repertoire holds about 360,000 clones, around 12% seen once, with around 0.02% in the top ten. Comments on this clone: The antigen remains undetermined.

The sequenced sample consisted of naive CD4+ T cells from blood. This TCR was recovered from a man aged 18 to 30 in good health. This sequence joins TRBV7-2 and TRBJ1-1; TRBD1 matches at 10 bases. This chain's CDR3 is CASSLGAGDRGFTEAFF. CDR3 nucleotides: TGTGCCAGCAGCTTAGGGGCTGGGGACAGGGGATTTACTGAAGCTTTCTTT.